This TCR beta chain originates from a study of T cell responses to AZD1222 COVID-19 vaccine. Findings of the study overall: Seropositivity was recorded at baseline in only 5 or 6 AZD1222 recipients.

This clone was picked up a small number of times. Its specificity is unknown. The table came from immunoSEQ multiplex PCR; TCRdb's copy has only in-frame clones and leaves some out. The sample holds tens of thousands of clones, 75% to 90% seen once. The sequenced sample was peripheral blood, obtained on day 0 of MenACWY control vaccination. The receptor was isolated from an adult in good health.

The CDR3 protein is CASKRGRAGELFF. DNA of the CDR3: TGTGCCAGCAAGAGGGGGAGGGCCGGGGAGCTGTTTTTT. This chain uses TRBV2 with TRBJ2-2; a weak D match, TRBD2 (7 bases). V was shortened by 7 bases and J by 6 bases, with 12 bases between the two germline ends. CDR3 length equals 13 residues. Germline V gene lookup returns CDR1 SNHLY and CDR2 FYNNEI.